This TCR beta chain was captured in a study of blood T cell repertoires in COVID-19. Overall study: Italy, Spain and the United States were the sources of the convalescent and acute COVID-19 samples.

This CDR3 contains 13 residues. Germline V gene sequence: CDR1 MNHEY, CDR2 SMNVEV (reference sequence). Trimming cost V 2 bases and J 5 bases, with 7 bases left between them. This clone has more than one count but fewer than ten. In the original analysis: Amplified reference gene primers provided the basis for estimating nucleated cell counts. Produced via immunoSEQ multiplex PCR; TCRdb's table is partial and in-frame only. Clonal size and the V and J genes are those of that table, whereas D and trimming came from the DNA. The sample carries 310,000 or so clones, around nine tenths recorded once. Enrolled through a virtual design, the participants were between about 18 and 100 years of age and came from about two dozen US areas. Allocation to cohorts depended on clinical history reported by the participants.

The specimen sequenced was PBMCs or T cells enriched from blood (not recorded which). The receptor comes from a woman aged 25 to 39 who had recovered from COVID-19. The chain has TRBV27 and TRBJ1-3; D is unclear. The CDR3 region is CASSLPIRNTIYF. The CDR3 nucleotides read TGTGCCAGCAGTTTACCTATCAGAAACACCATATATTTT.